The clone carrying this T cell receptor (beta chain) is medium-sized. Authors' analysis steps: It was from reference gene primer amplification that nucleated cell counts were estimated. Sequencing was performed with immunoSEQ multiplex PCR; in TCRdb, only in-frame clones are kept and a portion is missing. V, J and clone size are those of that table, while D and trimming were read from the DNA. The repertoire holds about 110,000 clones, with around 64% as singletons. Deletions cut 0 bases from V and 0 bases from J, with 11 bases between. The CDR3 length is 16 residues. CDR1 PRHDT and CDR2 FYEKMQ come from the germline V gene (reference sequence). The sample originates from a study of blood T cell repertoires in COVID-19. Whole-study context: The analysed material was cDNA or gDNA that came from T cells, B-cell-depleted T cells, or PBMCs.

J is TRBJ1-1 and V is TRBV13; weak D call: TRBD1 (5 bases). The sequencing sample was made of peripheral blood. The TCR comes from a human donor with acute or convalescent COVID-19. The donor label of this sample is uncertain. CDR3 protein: CASSLGLGQMNTEAFF. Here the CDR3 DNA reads TGTGCCAGCAGCTTAGGCCTGGGGCAGATGAACACTGAAGCTTTCTTT.